The rows below give T cell receptor beta chains drawn from one sample of a study of sequential checkpoint blockade in melanoma. The protocol was immunoSEQ multiplex PCR, while the TCRdb copy is restricted to in-frame clones and leaves out a portion. The sample has 10,000 to 13,000 clones, around 69% seen once. This material consisted of CD8+ T cells sorted from blood (inferred from file names), taken from a patient given nivolumab and ipilimumab in sequence. These receptors all stem from a human donor with melanoma. Both conserved end residues are part of each CDR3. Fields, in order: J gene, V gene, CDR3 protein.

J: TRBJ2-2; V: TRBV28; CDR3: CASSPPGLAGEGELFF
J: TRBJ2-1; V: TRBV5-6; CDR3: CASGAQGSYNEQFF
J: TRBJ2-3; V: TRBV2; CDR3: CASRGDRTHSTDTQYF
J: TRBJ2-7; V: TRBV2; CDR3: CASSGSGGRYEQYF
J: TRBJ2-7; V: TRBV27; CDR3: CASSPGLYYEQYF
J: TRBJ2-1; V: TRBV27; CDR3: CASSLSGLAGDFEQFF
J: TRBJ2-7; V: TRBV7-6; CDR3: CASSGGGGYEQYF
J: TRBJ2-5; V: TRBV27; CDR3: CATRAAKETQYF
J: TRBJ2-5; V: TRBV7-8; CDR3: CASSLDRGETQYF
J: TRBJ2-3; V: TRBV4-3; CDR3: CASSQVGLAADTQYF
J: TRBJ2-7; V: TRBV28; CDR3: CASSPGLAGYEQYF
J: TRBJ2-5; V: TRBV9; CDR3: CASSVEIAGTSGTQYF
J: TRBJ2-7; V: TRBV27; CDR3: CASSPSSGESSYEQYF
J: TRBJ2-7; V: TRBV29-1; CDR3: CSVEGLDNSEQYF
J: TRBJ2-1; V: TRBV7-9; CDR3: CAIRASGSSYNEQFF
J: TRBJ2-7; V: TRBV10-3; CDR3: CAITRRSGKGYEQYF
J: TRBJ2-7; V: TRBV11-2; CDR3: CASSSPGGLTSYEQYF
J: TRBJ2-7; V: TRBV2; CDR3: CASSDQYRQEYEQYF
J: TRBJ2-5; V: TRBV4-3; CDR3: CASSQDYRGTQYF
J: TRBJ2-7; V: TRBV18; CDR3: CASSPLAESSYEQYF
J: TRBJ2-1; V: TRBV9; CDR3: CASSSPDRVEQFF
J: TRBJ2-2; V: TRBV27; CDR3: CASSRLGGQGTTGELFF
J: TRBJ2-7; V: TRBV7-6; CDR3: CASSLVDSYEQYF
J: TRBJ2-7; V: TRBV2; CDR3: CASSPYRGEQYF
J: TRBJ2-5; V: TRBV30; CDR3: CAWSVFSQETQYF
J: TRBJ2-3; V: TRBV18; CDR3: CASSPAQGSDTQYF
J: TRBJ1-6; V: TRBV27; CDR3: CASSLRGPGGSPLHF
J: TRBJ2-7; V: TRBV5-6; CDR3: CASSWRNGGEQYF
J: TRBJ2-6; V: TRBV6-4; CDR3: CASSDGTGGSGANVLTF
J: TRBJ2-7; V: TRBV25-1; CDR3: CASSEIGQGVTYEQYF
J: TRBJ2-7; V: TRBV7-6; CDR3: CASSLAPRKPSYEQYF
J: TRBJ2-7; V: TRBV10-3; CDR3: CAISEGGPSYEQYF
J: TRBJ1-2; V: TRBV10-3; CDR3: CAISESMTGGDVYGYTF
J: TRBJ1-5; V: TRBV19; CDR3: CASNWLDQPQHF
J: TRBJ2-1; V: TRBV7-9; CDR3: CASSLVKGQGANNEQFF
J: TRBJ2-3; V: TRBV28; CDR3: CASSTRLVRGGALDTQYF
J: TRBJ2-1; V: TRBV29-1; CDR3: CSIRGTSGNNNEQFF
J: TRBJ2-7; V: TRBV4-1; CDR3: CASSQWASGRVVYEQYF
J: TRBJ1-1; V: TRBV18; CDR3: CASSRGGFTEAFF
J: TRBJ2-2; V: TRBV29-1; CDR3: CSVDSRNTGELFF
J: TRBJ1-2; V: TRBV7-8; CDR3: CASSLGGEWNGYTF
J: TRBJ2-7; V: TRBV27; CDR3: CASSLSSGELSYEQYF
J: TRBJ2-1; V: TRBV28; CDR3: CASSLLAGTSEQFF
J: TRBJ2-7; V: TRBV10-3; CDR3: CAISESGRGYEQYF
J: TRBJ1-5; V: TRBV7-8; CDR3: CASRPPGGAQPQHF
J: TRBJ2-2; V: TRBV6-5; CDR3: CASSTSGITGELFF
J: TRBJ1-5; V: TRBV27; CDR3: CASSYQGYSNQPQHF
J: TRBJ2-1; V: TRBV30; CDR3: CAWSAGQYNEQFF